These 10 T cell receptor beta chains came from one sample sequenced in a study of blood T cell repertoires in COVID-19 (dated by TCRdb to 2020 to 2022). The library was obtained by the immunoSEQ multiplex PCR assay. TCRdb limited this immuneACCESS table to in-frame rearrangements with V and J called. A share of clones is missing; checked studies link under half to unresolved V genes, and the rest is unexplained. Across this sample there are about 230,000 clones, with roughly 79% seen only once. The ten largest clones take up roughly 8% of the sample. The specimen sequenced was peripheral blood. The receptors come from a woman at least 80 years old with COVID-19, enrolled during active disease.

The chain recombines TRBV18 with TRBJ2-5; a weak D match, TRBD1 (6 bases). Trimming removed 3 bases at V and 4 bases at J, with 15 bases between. Germline lookup yields CDR1 KGHSH and CDR2 LQKENI. The CDR3 extends over 15 amino acids. CDR3 in DNA: TGTGCCAGCTCACCGGTGGTTACAGGGCTAGAGACCCAGTACTTC. Translation gives CASSPVVTGLETQYF.

This rearrangement joins TRBV18 to TRBJ1-2; D possibly corresponds to TRBD1 (5 bases). V was cut by 2 bases and J by 6 bases, with 13 bases left in between. The CDR3 runs 14 residues. Germline CDR1 reads KGHSH; CDR2 reads LQKENI. The CDR3 sequence: CASSPSREAHGYTF. CDR3 DNA sequence: TGTGCCAGCTCACCAAGCAGGGAGGCGCATGGCTACACCTTC.

The chain employs TRBV5-4 and TRBJ1-1; 7 bases map to TRBD1. In germline, CDR1 is SGHNT, CDR2 YYREEE (reference sequence). The V segment lost 6 bases and the J segment 5 bases; nucleotides outside the gene matches: 16. This CDR3 has 16 amino acids. The CDR3 DNA is TGTGCCAGCACCAACCGACAGGGTCTAGGGGGTACTGAAGCTTTCTTT. It translates to CASTNRQGLGGTEAFF. Supplemented by reference TRBV5-4 and TRBJ1-1, the full variable domain reads ETGVTQSPTHLIKTRGQQVTLRCSSQSGHNTVSWYQQALGQGPQFIFQYYREEENGRGNFPPRFSGLQFPNYSSELNVNALELDDSALYLCASTNRQGLGGTEAFFGQGTRLTVV.

This chain joins TRBV6-5 and TRBJ2-7; 7 bases are shared with TRBD2. The CDR3 has 14 amino acids. The V gene's germline CDR1 is MNHEY and CDR2 SVGAGI. V was pared by 1 base and J by 4 bases, with 4 bases of the junction left unmatched. The CDR3 bases are TGTGCCAGCAGTTACTTCGCGGGGGATTACGAGCAGTACTTC. This gives the protein CASSYFAGDYEQYF.

This clone was picked up one time. The genes are TRBV6-2 or TRBV6-3 and TRBJ1-5; D is unresolved. Between the trimmed V and J ends, which lost 0 bases and 0 bases, there was a span of 9 bases. The CDR3 covers 16 residues. In germline, CDR1 is MNHEY, CDR2 SVGEGT. The CDR3 is CASSYSAGYSNQPQHF. The DNA of the CDR3 is TGTGCCAGCAGTTACTCAGCAGGTTATAGCAATCAGCCCCAGCATTTT.

The chain links TRBV7-3 to TRBJ2-3, with D perhaps TRBD2 (6 bases). CDR1 SGHTA and CDR2 FQGTGA come from the germline V gene. This CDR3 is built from 12 residues. V was shortened by 3 bases and J by 8 bases, with 9 bases between the two germline ends. CDR3 DNA sequence: TGTGCCAGCAGCTTTCCAGCGGGTACGCAGTATTTT. It translates to CASSFPAGTQYF.

The chain has TRBV19 and TRBJ1-1; 9 nucleotides align to TRBD1. The CDR3 length is 15 residues. V trimming: 3 bases; J trimming: 11 bases; junction bases outside the gene matches: 13. CDR1 is LNHDA, CDR2 SQIVND, per germline (reference sequence). The CDR3: CASSILGQGNVGAFF. The CDR3 DNA is TGTGCCAGTAGTATCCTTGGACAGGGGAACGTCGGGGCTTTCTTT.

The chain uses TRBV7-2 and TRBJ2-5, with D uncertain. This CDR3 is built from 14 residues. Germline V gene sequence: CDR1 SGHTA, CDR2 FQGNSA. V gave up 4 bases and J gave up 2 bases, with 11 bases separating them. The CDR3: CASSSWRMQETQYF. The CDR3 DNA is TGTGCCAGCAGCTCCTGGCGGATGCAAGAGACCCAGTACTTC. Full variable domain (outside the CDR3, taken from reference TRBV7-2 and TRBJ2-5): GAGVSQSPSNKVTEKGKDVELRCDPISGHTALYWYRQSLGQGLEFLIYFQGNSAPDKSGLPSDRFSAERTGGSVSTLTIQRTQQEDSAVYLCASSSWRMQETQYFGPGTRLLVL.

This chain uses TRBV20-1 with TRBJ1-2; 7 nucleotides align to TRBD1. There are 13 residues in the CDR3. V shed 4 bases and J 2 bases; nucleotides not matched to a gene: 4. Germline V gives CDR1 DFQATT, CDR2 SNEGSKA (reference sequence). CDR3 amino acids: CSATDRVNYGYTF. The CDR3 coding sequence is TGCAGTGCTACTGACAGGGTAAACTATGGCTACACCTTC.

This chain connects TRBV6-5 to TRBJ1-5; 8 nucleotides line up with TRBD1. The CDR3 has 13 residues. V shed 8 bases, J shed 7 bases, and the junction held 7 bases outside the gene matches. Germline V gives CDR1 MNHEY, CDR2 SVGAGI. CDR3 residues: CASGQGKGQPQHF. CDR3 coding DNA: TGTGCCAGCGGACAGGGAAAGGGGCAGCCCCAGCATTTT.